This TCR beta chain was captured by sequencing in a study of T cell clones after liver transplantation. Study-level background: Graft-donor-reactive sequences were compared with third-party-reactive TCRbeta sequences from pre-transplant mixed lymphocyte reactions. At least one year of complete immunosuppression withdrawal without enzymes over twice normal defined tolerance. General study points: A significant post-transplant drop in circulating graft-donor-reactive CD4 TCRbeta sequences occurred in most of the 8 subjects.

As concerns this clone: What it recognizes is unknown.

Sequenced by immunoSEQ multiplex PCR; TCRdb stores in-frame clones only, minus some. Counted here are 70,000 to 85,000 clones, 80% occurring once; the ten biggest clones make up about 0.64%. Source: CD4+ T cells from blood, taken before liver transplant. The receptor was isolated from a human donor who received a liver transplant.

Written as DNA, the CDR3 is TGTGCCAGCAGCTTGGTCCCGGACAGGGGAGGAGATGAGCAGTTCTTC. This sequence encodes CASSLVPDRGGDEQFF. This sequence joins TRBV5-4 and TRBJ2-1; the match to TRBD1 covers 9 bases. Germline V lookup: CDR1 SGHNT, CDR2 YYREEE (reference sequence). The CDR3 loop spans 16 amino acids. Trimming removed 0 bases from V and 8 bases from J; junction bases left unmatched: 9.